Shown below are 4 T cell receptor beta chains from a single sample sequenced in a study of a mutant IDH1 vaccine in newly diagnosed glioma. Assay: immunoSEQ multiplex PCR; the TCRdb copy retains only in-frame clones and omits some. The sample yields approximately 27,000 clones, approximately 88% seen once. Their recognized antigens are unknown. The time point denotes: week 5, during vaccination. A single vaccine dose contained 300 ug of mutant IDH1 20-mer peptide, and topical imiquimod was used with it. This sample comprised PBMCs, obtained from a glioma patient whose treatment included an IDH1 peptide vaccine. The receptor source for this set is a man aged 18 to 30 with glioma.

The V and J genes are TRBV6-1 and TRBJ1-1, with D hard to call. This CDR3 has 13 amino acids. The ends were cut back, 3 bases at V and 0 bases at J, with 5 bases in the middle. Germline-derived CDR1 and CDR2 are MNHNS and SASEGT. CDR3 region: CASSEGMNTEAFF. The CDR3 coding sequence is TGTGCCAGCAGTGAGGGGATGAACACTGAAGCTTTCTTT.

The J gene is TRBJ1-1, the V gene TRBV30; 8 positions match TRBD1. After removal of 8 bases from V and 4 bases from J, the junction contained 12 bases not matched to a gene. The CDR3 is 14 residues long. Germline loops: CDR1 GTSNPN, CDR2 SVGIG (reference sequence). In nucleotides, the CDR3 is TGTGCCCGTGACGTTGGCAGGGGGCCCACTGAAGCTTTCTTT. Its translation: CARDVGRGPTEAFF.

This rearrangement joins TRBV5-6 to TRBJ1-5; the D gene is possibly TRBD1 (5 bases). This CDR3 contains 14 residues. Trimming cost V 4 bases and J 7 bases, with 15 bases left between them. In germline, CDR1 is SGHDT, CDR2 YYEEEE. The CDR3 DNA follows: TGTGCCAGCAGCCCGAGGCCGGGGGGACAGCCCCAGCATTTT. This sequence encodes CASSPRPGGQPQHF.

The chain employs TRBV11-2 and TRBJ1-1; D perhaps matches TRBD1 (6 bases). The V gene's germline CDR1 is SGHAT and CDR2 FQNNGV. Between the trimmed V and J ends, which lost 1 base and 1 base, there was a span of 7 bases. The CDR3 spans 14 residues. CDR3 loop: CASSLGTANTEAFF. As DNA, the CDR3 is TGTGCCAGCAGCTTAGGGACAGCGAACACTGAAGCTTTCTTT.